A single TCR beta chain is shown here with its context. Antigen specificity is unknown. The method was immunoSEQ multiplex PCR; TCRdb's version includes in-frame clones alone and lacks a portion of them. The sample contains more than 110,000 clones, 89% of which appear only once. In germline, CDR1 is SGHRS, CDR2 YFSETQ. The CDR3 totals 13 residues. Trimming shortened V by 1 base and J by 3 bases, and 8 bases separated the two germline ends. The data were taken from a study of T cell responses to AZD1222 COVID-19 vaccine. Whole-study findings and limits: Nearly half of spike-specific TCRs reportedly target unmutated variant regions.

This sequence joins TRBV5-1 and TRBJ2-7; possibly TRBD1 for D (6 bases). The material was peripheral blood, obtained on day 0 of AZD1222 vaccination. This sequence originates from an adult in good health. The CDR3 nucleotides read TGCGCCAGCAGCTTGACAGGGAACTACGAGCAGTACTTC. As protein: CASSLTGNYEQYF.